Following are 20 T cell receptor beta chains from one sample sequenced in a study of identical twins. From the 5' RACE reads, TCRdb called clonotypes with MiXCR, one entry per CDR3 protein. Of approximately 690,000 distinct CDR3 sequences in the sample, roughly 6% were seen once. The sample consisted of naive T cells sorted from blood. These receptors were obtained from a young man in good health.

This clonotype was seen more than once but under ten times. The rearrangement joins TRBV20-1 to TRBJ2-3; TRBD2 aligns across 7 bases. The CDR3 sequence is 15 residues long. Looked up from germline, CDR1 is DFQATT and CDR2 is SNEGSKA (reference sequence). Unmatched junction bases numbered 9, after V lost 1 base and J lost 5 bases. For the CDR3, the DNA is TGCAGTGCTAGAGGAGAAAGCGGGGTCGGAGATACGCAGTATTTT. Translation: CSARGESGVGDTQYF.

The chain's CDR3 is CASSQQYRLAVSSYNEQFF. The CDR3 bases are TGTGCCAGCAGCCAACAATATAGACTAGCAGTTAGCTCCTACAATGAGCAGTTCTTC. The chain uses TRBV3-1 and TRBJ2-1; 7 positions agree with TRBD2. The CDR3 has 19 residues. V was pared by 2 bases and J by 0 bases, with 13 bases of the junction left unmatched. Germline assignment: CDR1 LGHDT and CDR2 YNNKEL (reference sequence).

This clonotype was seen at least ten times. The chain couples TRBV5-6 to TRBJ2-3; TRBD2 is a possible D gene (6 bases). The V end lost 2 bases, the J end lost 6 bases, and 19 bases lay between the germline ends. The CDR3 has 16 amino acids. Per germline, CDR1 SGHDT and CDR2 YYEEEE. The CDR3 protein is CASSFGFTGTRDTQYF. DNA of the CDR3: TGTGCCAGCAGCTTTGGGTTCACCGGGACTCGCGATACGCAGTATTTT.

The rearrangement joins TRBV6-6 to TRBJ1-1; no clear D. Germline CDR1 is MNHNY and CDR2 is SVGAGI (reference sequence). The CDR3 is 13 residues long. Trimming took off 5 bases at V and 2 bases at J, with 9 bases between the two ends. The CDR3 spells CASSDLINTEAFF. In DNA form, the CDR3 reads TGTGCCAGCAGTGACCTTATAAACACTGAAGCTTTCTTT.

This clonotype was seen at least ten times. The chain joins TRBV27 to TRBJ2-5; maybe TRBD1 (5 bases). The V and J ends lost 3 bases and 5 bases respectively, with 13 bases between them. CDR1 is MNHEY, CDR2 SMNVEV, per germline (reference sequence). CDR3 length: 14 amino acids. CDR3 residues: CASSFWGRLETQYF. The CDR3 DNA reads as TGTGCCAGCAGTTTCTGGGGCCGACTGGAGACCCAGTACTTC.

This clonotype was found a few times. The chain combines TRBV4-3 with TRBJ2-1; D gene uncertain. CDR3 length equals 14 residues. Germline V gene sequence: CDR1 LGHNA, CDR2 YSLEER. The V gene lost 0 bases and the J gene lost 7 bases, with 10 bases spanning the gap. The CDR3 is CASSQDRFGNEQFF. In nucleotides, the CDR3 is TGCGCCAGCAGCCAAGATCGATTCGGGAATGAGCAGTTCTTC.

This clonotype occurred many times. The V gene is TRBV7-9, the J gene TRBJ1-1; tentative D call: TRBD1 (5 bases). Trimming removed 1 base at V and 8 bases at J, with 8 bases between. The germline V gene has CDR1 SEHNR and CDR2 FQNEAQ (reference sequence). The CDR3 has 12 amino acids. The CDR3 sequence is CASSLVAGEAFF. The CDR3 nucleotides are TGTGCCAGCAGCTTAGTGGCAGGGGAAGCTTTCTTT. The full variable domain, completed using reference TRBV7-9 and TRBJ1-1, is DTGVSQNPRHKITKRGQNVTFRCDPISEHNRLYWYRQTLGQGPEFLTYFQNEAQLEKSRLLSDRFSAERPKGSFSTLEIQRTEQGDSAMYLCASSLVAGEAFFGQGTRLTVV.

As regards this clonotype: A much larger clone sits a single nucleotide away, making a read error possible. The chain has TRBV10-3 and TRBJ2-3; D is perhaps TRBD1 or TRBD2 (5 bases each). The length of the CDR3 is 14 residues. V was pared by 3 bases and J by 4 bases, with 11 bases between. The germline V gene has CDR1 ENHRY and CDR2 SYGVKD. The DNA of the CDR3 is TGTGCCATCAGTGAAGGGACCCGCGCAGATACGCAGTATTTT. Its protein is CAISEGTRADTQYF.

The chain recombines TRBV4-1 with TRBJ2-3, with D uncertain. The germline V and J ends were trimmed by 4 bases and 2 bases, with 16 bases remaining between them. There are 16 residues in the CDR3. Per the germline V gene, CDR1 is MGHRA and CDR2 is YSYEKL. The CDR3 loop reads CASSPTDVTYTDTQYF. For the CDR3, the DNA is TGCGCCAGCAGCCCCACGGACGTCACGTACACAGATACGCAGTATTTT.

The rearrangement links TRBV5-1 to TRBJ2-5, with 7 bases that match TRBD1. Germline V gene lookup returns CDR1 SGHRS and CDR2 YFSETQ. This CDR3 has 15 amino acids. Losses at the gene ends were 5 bases for V and 2 bases for J; bases not matched to a gene: 9. This chain's CDR3 is CASREDTGDQETQYF. The CDR3, as DNA: TGCGCCAGCAGGGAAGATACAGGGGATCAAGAGACCCAGTACTTC. The full variable domain, rest sourced from reference TRBV5-1 and TRBJ2-5, is KAGVTQTPRYLIKTRGQQVTLSCSPISGHRSVSWYQQTPGQGLQFLFEYFSETQRNKGNFPGRFSGRQFSNSRSEMNVSTLELGDSALYLCASREDTGDQETQYFGPGTRLLVL.

This clonotype was seen at least ten times. CDR3 amino acids: CASSHLPGSNEQFF. CDR3 in DNA: TGCGCCAGCAGCCACCTTCCGGGGAGCAATGAGCAGTTCTTC. This sequence joins TRBV4-3 and TRBJ2-1; possible D gene TRBD2, 5 bases. The V end was cut by 3 bases, the J end by 6 bases, with 12 bases between. Germline V gives CDR1 LGHNA, CDR2 YSLEER. The CDR3 spans 14 residues.

This clonotype was seen a handful of times. The chain has TRBV19 and TRBJ2-2, with no clear D. The germline V gene has CDR1 LNHDA and CDR2 SQIVND (reference sequence). The CDR3 runs to 11 residues. V lost 7 bases to trimming and J lost 7 bases, with 7 bases between them. The CDR3 region has the DNA TGTGCCAGTAACGTGGGCGGGGAGCTGTTTTTT. It encodes CASNVGGELFF.

This clonotype was picked up many times. This chain joins TRBV7-8 and TRBJ2-1, with a tentative D call TRBD1 (7 bases). The germline V gene encodes CDR1 SGHVS and CDR2 FQNEAQ. The CDR3 covers 15 residues. V was shortened by 4 bases and J by 14 bases, with 24 bases between the two germline ends. This CDR3 reads CASSSGQTLSSAEFF. CDR3 sequence (DNA): TGTGCCAGCAGCTCGGGACAGACATTGTCTAGCGCAGAGTTCTTC. The entire variable domain, with the rest obtained from reference TRBV7-8 and TRBJ2-1, is as follows: GAGVSQSPRYKVAKRGQDVALRCDPISGHVSLFWYQQALGQGPEFLTYFQNEAQLDKSGLPSDRFFAERPEGSVSTLKIQRTQQEDSAVYLCASSSGQTLSSAEFFGPGTRLTVL.

This clonotype was counted between two and nine times. This chain connects TRBV12-3 or TRBV12-4 to TRBJ1-2, with a possible D match to TRBD1 (5 bases). CDR3 length equals 16 residues. V lost 0 bases and J lost 6, with 17 bases in between. CDR3 residues: CASSLAARGGMDGYTF. The CDR3 nucleotides are TGTGCCAGCAGTTTAGCGGCCCGGGGGGGGATGGATGGCTACACCTTC.

The CDR3, as DNA: TGTGCCAGCAGCTTAGGGACTAGCGGGAGCGAGGAGACCCAGTACTTC. This encodes CASSLGTSGSEETQYF. The V call is TRBV7-6, the J call TRBJ2-5, with 13 bases that match TRBD2. Per germline, CDR1 SGHVS and CDR2 FNYEAQ. Trimming removed 1 base from V and 5 bases from J; junction bases left unmatched: 4. CDR3 length: 16 residues.

This clonotype was observed a handful of times. J is TRBJ1-4 and V is TRBV14; D is unresolved. This CDR3 region has 14 residues. Germline CDR1 and CDR2: SGHDN and FVKESK. Trimming removed 5 bases from V and 5 bases from J, with 12 bases in between. In DNA, the CDR3 is TGTGCCAGCAGCGGATCCGGGATAAATGAAAAACTGTTTTTT. Translating it yields CASSGSGINEKLFF.

This chain joins TRBV10-3 and TRBJ2-3; D might be TRBD2 (6 bases). In germline, CDR1 is ENHRY, CDR2 SYGVKD. This CDR3 contains 14 residues. The ends were cut back, 3 bases at V and 10 bases at J, with 17 bases in the middle. This CDR3 reads CAISDSNRGGAQYF. The DNA for the CDR3 is TGTGCCATCAGTGATTCGAATAGGGGAGGTGCGCAGTATTTT.

This clonotype was counted between two and nine times. The chain links TRBV20-1 to TRBJ2-2; D might be TRBD2 (5 bases). Germline CDR1 and CDR2: DFQATT and SNEGSKA (reference sequence). V was shortened by 2 bases and J by 7 bases, with 11 bases between the two germline ends. This CDR3 has 13 amino acids. This CDR3 reads CSARLVGSGELFF. In DNA, the CDR3 is TGCAGTGCTAGACTAGTGGGGAGCGGGGAGCTGTTTTTT.

The table lists this clonotype with many counts. The chain couples TRBV6-5 to TRBJ1-5, with D tentatively TRBD1 (6 bases). V lost 8 bases and J lost 7, with 12 bases in between. This CDR3 comprises 12 residues. CDR1 MNHEY and CDR2 SVGAGI come from the germline V gene. This CDR3 is CASGIGGQPQHF. The CDR3 nucleotides read TGTGCCAGCGGTATCGGGGGCCAGCCCCAGCATTTT.

The V call is TRBV19, the J call TRBJ2-4; 7 bases agree with TRBD2. This CDR3 region has 16 residues. Germline loops: CDR1 LNHDA, CDR2 SQIVND (reference sequence). The junction had 12 bases not matched to a gene; V was cut back by 4 bases and J by 6 bases. The CDR3 DNA reads as TGTGCCAGTAGTACTTCGTGGGAGGGCCCGGGAAACATTCAGTACTTC. Protein sequence: CASSTSWEGPGNIQYF. Full variable domain (rest looked up from reference TRBV19 and TRBJ2-4): DGGITQSPKYLFRKEGQNVTLSCEQNLNHDAMYWYRQDPGQGLRLIYYSQIVNDFQKGDIAEGYSVSREKKESFPLTVTSAQKNPTAFYLCASSTSWEGPGNIQYFGAGTRLSVL.